Following are 16 T cell receptor beta chains from one sample sequenced in a study of blood T cell repertoires in COVID-19. Clones were sequenced by immunoSEQ multiplex PCR, and TCRdb holds only the in-frame ones, with some missing. In the table there are nearly 300,000 clones, about nine tenths of which are singletons. Sequenced input: peripheral blood. The source is a woman aged 30 to 39 who had recovered from COVID-19.

The chain joins TRBV5-5 to TRBJ1-2; D is possibly TRBD1 (5 bases). Germline lookup yields CDR1 SGHKS and CDR2 YYEKEE (reference sequence). The CDR3 spans 17 residues. Trimming removed 4 bases at V and 1 base at J, with 20 bases between. CDR3 bases: TGTGCCAGCAGCCAACGGGGGGGTCAGAGACTTAACTATGGCTACACCTTC. It is translated as CASSQRGGQRLNYGYTF.

V usage is TRBV6-5 and J usage is TRBJ1-5; 7 positions agree with TRBD1. CDR1 and CDR2 (germline): MNHEY, SVGAGI. This CDR3 is 16 amino acids long. J was trimmed by 3 bases and V by 4 bases; bases with no gene match: 9. CDR3 in DNA: TGTGCCAGCAGTTCGCCCGGGACAGTCGTCAATCAGCCCCAGCATTTT. Translating it yields CASSSPGTVVNQPQHF.

The chain has TRBV9 and TRBJ2-7; D is unresolved. V lost 3 bases, J lost 0 bases, and 10 bases lay in between. CDR1 is SGDLS, CDR2 YYNGEE, per germline. This CDR3 spans 14 amino acids. CDR3 DNA: TGTGCCAGCAGCGAGCAGGCTCACTCCTACGAGCAGTACTTC. Its protein is CASSEQAHSYEQYF.

The chain combines TRBV24-1 with TRBJ1-2; D ambiguous. Germline assignment: CDR1 KGHDR and CDR2 SFDVKD. Trimming took off 8 bases at V and 4 bases at J, with 4 bases between the two ends. This CDR3 comprises 10 residues. The CDR3: CATNGYGYTF. The CDR3 DNA sequence: TGTGCCACCAACGGCTATGGCTACACCTTC.

This rearrangement joins TRBV29-1 to TRBJ2-2; D might be TRBD2 (5 bases). Trimming left V 6 bases short and J 3 bases short, with 14 bases between. The CDR3 totals 14 residues. Per germline, CDR1 SQVTM and CDR2 ANQGSEA. In DNA form, the CDR3 reads TGCAGCGTGACTATGGCCGGGCACACCGGGGAGCTGTTTTTT. As protein: CSVTMAGHTGELFF.

This chain connects TRBV5-1 to TRBJ2-7; D ambiguous. The CDR3 length is 12 residues. V was shortened by 5 bases and J by 12 bases, with 18 bases between the two germline ends. Germline V CDR1 and CDR2: SGHRS, YFSETQ. In nucleotides, the CDR3 is TGCGCCAGCAGAAGCAATACTTCACCCCTGTACTTC. It translates to CASRSNTSPLYF.

The rearrangement uses TRBV9 and TRBJ2-3; 9 bases are shared with TRBD1. CDR3 length: 19 residues. J lost 2 bases, V lost 3 bases, and 16 bases had no gene match. Looked up from germline, CDR1 is SGDLS and CDR2 is YYNGEE. The CDR3 protein is CASSATGGRSSIYTDTQYF. In DNA, the CDR3 is TGTGCCAGCAGCGCTACAGGGGGCAGGTCTTCGATATACACAGATACGCAGTATTTT.

The chain recombines TRBV5-8 with TRBJ1-4; D uncertain. CDR1 is SGHTS, CDR2 YDEGEE, per germline. The CDR3 has 15 residues. V shed 2 bases and J shed 7 bases, with 15 bases lying between them. CDR3 sequence reads: CASSLRGPSGEKLFF. In nucleotides, the CDR3 is TGTGCCAGCAGCTTACGCGGTCCCTCGGGTGAAAAACTGTTTTTT.

The chain recombines TRBV18 with TRBJ2-3; D might be TRBD2 (6 bases). CDR1 and CDR2 (germline): KGHSH, LQKENI. Deletions cut 4 bases from V and 3 bases from J, with 23 bases between. The CDR3 runs to 18 residues. CDR3: CASSLGVVVADTTDTQYF. CDR3 DNA: TGTGCCAGCTCACTAGGGGTCGTAGTAGCGGATACGACAGATACGCAGTATTTT.

This sequence joins TRBV10-3 and TRBJ2-5; tentative D call: TRBD1 (5 bases). Germline V gene sequence: CDR1 ENHRY, CDR2 SYGVKD. With 10 bases removed from V and 1 base from J, the gap between germline ends came to 13 bases. The CDR3 extends over 13 amino acids. The CDR3 nucleotides are TGTGCCAGCAGCCGACAGAGCCAAGAGACCCAGTACTTC. It is translated as CASSRQSQETQYF.

This rearrangement joins TRBV19 to TRBJ1-1; 7 bases are a match to TRBD1. CDR1 LNHDA and CDR2 SQIVND come from the germline V gene (reference sequence). Unmatched junction bases numbered 4, after V lost 6 bases and J lost 3 bases. CDR3 size: 13 residues. In DNA, the CDR3 is TGTGCCAGTAGGAATACAGGGGACACTGAAGCTTTCTTT. As protein: CASRNTGDTEAFF.

This clone is a singleton in its sample. This chain links TRBV4-2 with TRBJ2-2; 7 bases line up with TRBD1. The CDR3 runs to 17 residues. CDR1 is LGHNA and CDR2 is YNFKEQ in the germline V gene. Trimming at V came to 6 bases and at J to 5 bases, leaving 15 bases not matched to a gene. The CDR3: CASSQPPDDRDTGELFF. CDR3 DNA: TGTGCCAGCAGTCAACCCCCCGATGACAGGGATACCGGGGAGCTGTTTTTT.

The V gene is TRBV2, the J gene TRBJ1-1, with 11 bases lining up with TRBD1. The CDR3 loop spans 16 amino acids. Losses at the gene ends were 4 bases for V and 3 bases for J; bases not matched to a gene: 7. Germline CDR1 reads SNHLY; CDR2 reads FYNNEI. Here the CDR3 DNA reads TGTGCCAGCAGTGCTGGACAGGGGGCGGGGGACACTGAAGCTTTCTTT. Translation gives CASSAGQGAGDTEAFF.

The J gene is TRBJ2-3, the V gene TRBV2; 8 nucleotides agree with TRBD2. Germline values: CDR1 SNHLY, CDR2 FYNNEI. The V and J ends lost 11 bases and 2 bases, in that order; junction bases with no gene match: 6. This CDR3 region has 13 residues. CDR3 loop: CASGGKNTDTQYF. CDR3 nucleotide sequence: TGTGCCTCGGGAGGGAAAAACACAGATACGCAGTATTTT.

The rearrangement links TRBV19 to TRBJ2-1; 8 bases match TRBD2. V was pared by 4 bases and J by 9 bases, with 11 bases of the junction left unmatched. CDR1 and CDR2 (germline): LNHDA, SQIVND (reference sequence). The CDR3 consists of 15 residues. The CDR3 sequence: CASSKPGLVITEQFF. The DNA of the CDR3 is TGTGCCAGTAGTAAGCCGGGACTAGTCATCACTGAGCAGTTCTTC.

V usage is TRBV5-1 and J usage is TRBJ2-7; 10 bases fit TRBD1. This CDR3 comprises 15 residues. The germline V gene has CDR1 SGHRS and CDR2 YFSETQ. Germline trimming cut 4 bases from V and 3 bases from J; bases unmatched to any gene: 7. CDR3 residues: CASSVRDRGRYEQYF. Here the CDR3 DNA reads TGCGCCAGCAGCGTCCGGGACAGGGGCCGCTACGAGCAGTACTTC.